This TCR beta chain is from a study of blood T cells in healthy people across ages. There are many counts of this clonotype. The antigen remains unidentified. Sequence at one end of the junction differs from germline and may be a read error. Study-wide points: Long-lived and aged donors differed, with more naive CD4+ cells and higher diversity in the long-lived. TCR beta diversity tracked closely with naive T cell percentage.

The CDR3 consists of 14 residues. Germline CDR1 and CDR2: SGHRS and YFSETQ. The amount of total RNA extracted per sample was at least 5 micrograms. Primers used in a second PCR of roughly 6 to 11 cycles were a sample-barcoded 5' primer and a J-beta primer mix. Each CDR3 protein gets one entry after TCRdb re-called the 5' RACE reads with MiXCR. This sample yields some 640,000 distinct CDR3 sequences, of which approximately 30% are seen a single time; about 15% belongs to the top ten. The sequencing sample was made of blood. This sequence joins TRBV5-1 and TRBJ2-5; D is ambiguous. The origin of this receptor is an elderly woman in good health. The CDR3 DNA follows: TGCGCCAGCAGTTTGGGGTCTTGGGTGGAGACCCAGTACTTC. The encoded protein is CASSLGSWVETQYF.